A single TCR beta chain is shown here with its context. In the study's own analysis: Reference gene primer amplification gave estimated nucleated cell counts. Generated by immunoSEQ multiplex PCR, the TCRdb table keeps only in-frame clones and is missing some. That table gives V, J and clone size, and the DNA gave D and trimming. The sample holds 300,000 to 450,000 clones; roughly nine tenths are singletons and the top ten take 3% to 4.5%. This specimen comes from a study of blood T cell repertoires in COVID-19. The V and J ends lost 5 bases and 2 bases respectively, with 8 bases between them. The CDR3 runs 13 residues. Germline V gene lookup returns CDR1 SGHTA and CDR2 FQGTGA.

The chain carries TRBV7-3 and TRBJ2-3, with D hard to call. Material for sequencing was peripheral blood. The TCR sequence derives from a woman aged 60-75 years with COVID-19, enrolled during active disease. The chain's CDR3 is CASSPTYTDTQYF. The CDR3 nucleotides are TGTGCCAGCAGCCCCACCTACACAGATACGCAGTATTTT.